The TCR beta chain described here comes from a study of T cells expressing NK-cell markers. As for the study in general: Each TCR beta repertoire originated in sorted T cells that were CD3+CD56+NKG2C+, CD3+CD56+NKG2C- or CD3+CD56-NKG2C+. General study points: Unclear, still, was the HCMV specificity of the expanded NKG2C+ T cell clones. The same clonotypes also predominated in the CD3+CD56-NKG2C+ fraction of several donors.

Comments on this clonotype: Antigen specificity is unknown.

Beta-chain TCR cDNA was generated via 5'RACE template switching with UMIs. TCRdb reanalyzed the 5' RACE reads and collapses them to one entry per CDR3 protein, without DNA. The sample table includes fewer than 400,000 distinct CDR3 sequences. The length of the CDR3 is 13 residues. CDR1 is SGHTA and CDR2 is FQGTGA in the germline V gene. The sequenced material came from blood T cells: a sorted CD56 or NKG2C T cell subset, CD4+ or CD8+ T cells, or bulk PBMC T cells (not recorded which). V and J are TRBV7-3 and TRBJ2-3; the TCRdb call, TRBD2, lacks DNA for checking. The sequence derives from a woman in her fifties or sixties in good health. The CDR3 loop is CASSFDGGDTQYF.